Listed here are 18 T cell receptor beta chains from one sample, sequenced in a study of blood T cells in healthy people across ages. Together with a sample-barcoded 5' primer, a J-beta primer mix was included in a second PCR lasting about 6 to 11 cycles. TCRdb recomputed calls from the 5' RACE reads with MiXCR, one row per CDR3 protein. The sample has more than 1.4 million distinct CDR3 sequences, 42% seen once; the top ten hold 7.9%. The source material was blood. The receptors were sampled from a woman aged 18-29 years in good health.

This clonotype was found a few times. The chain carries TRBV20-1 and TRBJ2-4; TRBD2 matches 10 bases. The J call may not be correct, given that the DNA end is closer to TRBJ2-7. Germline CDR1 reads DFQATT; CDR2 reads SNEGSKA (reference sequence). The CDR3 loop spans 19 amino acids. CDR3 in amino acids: CSARDIGTSSGGPLIEQYF. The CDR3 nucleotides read TGCAGTGCTAGAGATATAGGCACTTCTAGCGGGGGACCCCTAATCGAGCAGTACTTC.

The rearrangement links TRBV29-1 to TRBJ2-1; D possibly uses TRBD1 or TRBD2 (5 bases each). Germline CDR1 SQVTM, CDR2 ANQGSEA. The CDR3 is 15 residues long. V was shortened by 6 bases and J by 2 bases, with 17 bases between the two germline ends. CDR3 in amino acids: CSVLRGERAYNEQFF. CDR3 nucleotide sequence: TGCAGCGTGTTGAGGGGCGAAAGGGCCTACAATGAGCAGTTCTTC.

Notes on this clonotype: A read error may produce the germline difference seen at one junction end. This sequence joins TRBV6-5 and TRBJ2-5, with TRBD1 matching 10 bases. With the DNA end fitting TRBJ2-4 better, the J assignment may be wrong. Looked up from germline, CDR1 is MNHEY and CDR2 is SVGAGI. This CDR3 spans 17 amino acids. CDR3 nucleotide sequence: TGTGCCGGCAGTTACTTCCAGGACAGGGGGTCCAAAAACATTCAGTACTTC. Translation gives CAGSYFQDRGSKNIQYF.

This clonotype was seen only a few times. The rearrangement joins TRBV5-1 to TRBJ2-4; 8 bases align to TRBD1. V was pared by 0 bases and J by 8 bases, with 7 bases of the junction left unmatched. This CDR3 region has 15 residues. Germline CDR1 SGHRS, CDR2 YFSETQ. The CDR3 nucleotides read TGCGCCAGCAGCTTGGCCGTGACAGGGGCCGACATTCAGTACTTC. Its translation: CASSLAVTGADIQYF.

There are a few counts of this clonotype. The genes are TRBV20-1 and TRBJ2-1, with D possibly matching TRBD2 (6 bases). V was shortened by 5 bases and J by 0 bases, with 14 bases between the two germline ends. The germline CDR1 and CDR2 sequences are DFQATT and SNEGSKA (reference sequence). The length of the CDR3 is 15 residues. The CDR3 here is CSAPAAGSSYNEQFF. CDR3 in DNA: TGCAGTGCTCCCGCGGCGGGGAGCTCCTACAATGAGCAGTTCTTC.

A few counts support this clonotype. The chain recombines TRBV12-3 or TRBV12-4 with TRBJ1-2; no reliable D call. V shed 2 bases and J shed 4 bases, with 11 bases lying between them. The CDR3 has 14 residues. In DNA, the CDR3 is TGTGCCAGCAGTTTATCCGGCAGGCCCTATGGCTACACCTTC. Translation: CASSLSGRPYGYTF.

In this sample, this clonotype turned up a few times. CDR3 DNA sequence: TGTGCCAGCAGCGCGAACTCCGGCGAGCAGTACTTC. Its protein product is CASSANSGEQYF. The V gene is TRBV9, the J gene TRBJ2-7; D is unresolved. V was cut by 3 bases and J by 6 bases, with 10 bases left in between. Germline CDR1 reads SGDLS; CDR2 reads YYNGEE. This CDR3 comprises 12 residues.

CDR3 coding DNA: TGTGCCAGCAGTTACGGACAGGAGGTCAACGAGCAGTACTTC. Protein product: CASSYGQEVNEQYF. The rearrangement joins TRBV6-6 to TRBJ2-7, with 7 positions matching TRBD1. From germline, CDR1 is MNHNY and CDR2 SVGAGI (reference sequence). This CDR3 is 14 amino acids long. The ends lost 2 bases at V and 5 bases at J; junction bases unmatched: 6.

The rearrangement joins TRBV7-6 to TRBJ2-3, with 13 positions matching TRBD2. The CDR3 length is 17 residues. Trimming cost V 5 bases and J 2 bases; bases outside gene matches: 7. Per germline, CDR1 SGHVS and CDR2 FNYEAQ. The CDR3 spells CASSPGLAGALTDTQYF. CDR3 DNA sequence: TGTGCCAGCAGCCCCGGACTAGCGGGGGCCCTCACAGATACGCAGTATTTT. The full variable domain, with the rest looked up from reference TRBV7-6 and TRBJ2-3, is GAGVSQSPRYKVTKRGQDVALRCDPISGHVSLYWYRQALGQGPEFLTYFNYEAQQDKSGLPNDRFSAERPEGSISTLTIQRTEQRDSAMYRCASSPGLAGALTDTQYFGPGTRLTVL.

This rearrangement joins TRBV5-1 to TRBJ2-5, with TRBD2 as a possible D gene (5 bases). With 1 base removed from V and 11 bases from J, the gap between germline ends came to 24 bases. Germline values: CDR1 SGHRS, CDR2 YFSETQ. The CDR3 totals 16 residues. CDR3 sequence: CASSLRQEVDPREQYF. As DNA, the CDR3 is TGCGCCAGCAGCTTGAGGCAGGAGGTCGACCCCAGAGAGCAGTACTTC.

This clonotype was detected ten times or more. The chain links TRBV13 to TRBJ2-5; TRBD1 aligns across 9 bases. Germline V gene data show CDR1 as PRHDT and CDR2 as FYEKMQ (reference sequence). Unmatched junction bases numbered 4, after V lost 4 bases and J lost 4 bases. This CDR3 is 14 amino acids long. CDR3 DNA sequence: TGTGCCAGCAGCTCACGACAGGGGGGAGAGACCCAGTACTTC. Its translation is CASSSRQGGETQYF. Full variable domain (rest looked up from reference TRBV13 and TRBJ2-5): AAGVIQSPRHLIKEKRETATLKCYPIPRHDTVYWYQQGPGQDPQFLISFYEKMQSDKGSIPDRFSAQQFSDYHSELNMSSLELGDSALYFCASSSRQGGETQYFGPGTRLLVL.

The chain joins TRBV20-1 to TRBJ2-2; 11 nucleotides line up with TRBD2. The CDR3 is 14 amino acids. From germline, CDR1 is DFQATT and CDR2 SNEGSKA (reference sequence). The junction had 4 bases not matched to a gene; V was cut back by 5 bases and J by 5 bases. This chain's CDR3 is CSALAGGSTGELFF. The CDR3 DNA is TGCAGTGCTTTAGCGGGAGGGAGTACCGGGGAGCTGTTTTTT.

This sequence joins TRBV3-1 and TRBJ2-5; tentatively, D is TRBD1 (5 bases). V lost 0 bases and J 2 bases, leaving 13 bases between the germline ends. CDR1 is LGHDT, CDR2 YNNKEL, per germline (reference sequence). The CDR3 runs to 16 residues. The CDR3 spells CASSQDLGRGQETQYF. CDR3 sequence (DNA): TGTGCCAGCAGCCAAGATTTGGGTAGGGGTCAAGAGACCCAGTACTTC.

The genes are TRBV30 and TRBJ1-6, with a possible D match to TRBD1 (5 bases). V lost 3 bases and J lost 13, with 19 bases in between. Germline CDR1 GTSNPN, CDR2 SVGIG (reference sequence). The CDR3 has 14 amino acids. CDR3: CAWSLGTGVVPLHF. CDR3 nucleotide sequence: TGTGCCTGGAGCCTCGGGACGGGGGTCGTGCCCCTCCACTTT.

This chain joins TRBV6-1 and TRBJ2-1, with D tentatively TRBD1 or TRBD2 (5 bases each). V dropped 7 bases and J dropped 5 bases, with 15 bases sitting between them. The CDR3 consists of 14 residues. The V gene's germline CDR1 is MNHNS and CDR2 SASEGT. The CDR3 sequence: CASTGSGQDNEQFF. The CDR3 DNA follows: TGTGCCAGCACCGGGTCGGGGCAAGACAATGAGCAGTTCTTC.

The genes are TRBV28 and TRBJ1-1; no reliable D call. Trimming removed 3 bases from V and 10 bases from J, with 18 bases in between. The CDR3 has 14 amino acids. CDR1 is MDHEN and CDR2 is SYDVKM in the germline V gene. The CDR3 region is CASSFPPKPSSAFF. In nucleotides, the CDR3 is TGTGCCAGCAGTTTCCCCCCCAAACCGAGTTCAGCTTTCTTT.

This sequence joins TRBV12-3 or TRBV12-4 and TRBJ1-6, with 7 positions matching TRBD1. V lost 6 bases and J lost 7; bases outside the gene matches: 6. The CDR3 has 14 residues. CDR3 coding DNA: TGTGCCAGCAGGAAGGGGGCGCGAAATTCACCCCTCCACTTT. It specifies CASRKGARNSPLHF.

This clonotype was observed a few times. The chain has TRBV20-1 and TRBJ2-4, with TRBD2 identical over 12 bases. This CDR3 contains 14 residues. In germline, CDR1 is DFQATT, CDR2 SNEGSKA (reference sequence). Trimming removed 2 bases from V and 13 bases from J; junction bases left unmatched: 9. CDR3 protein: CSARLAGGPGEQYF. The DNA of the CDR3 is TGCAGTGCTAGACTAGCGGGAGGGCCGGGGGAGCAGTACTTC.